This T cell receptor (beta chain) came from a study of regulatory T cells in long-lasting Graves disease. The study's findings and limits: Persistent Graves' disease cases displayed lower TCR diversity than newly diagnosed ones. Thyroid tissue was not sampled; only peripheral blood was.

Time point denoted: newly diagnosed GD, antithyroid drugs for less than 3 months. The TCR library was made from RNA that had been extracted from PBMCs in TRIzol. Building of the TCR beta libraries involved iRepertoire HTBI primers and Arm-PCR of CDR3 regions. Each CDR3 protein is one row after TCRdb ran MiXCR on the multiplex PCR reads. The data show roughly 500,000 distinct CDR3 sequences, more than 10% seen once. V was cut by 8 bases and J by 0 bases, with 10 bases left in between. Germline loops: CDR1 LGHDT, CDR2 YNNKEL (reference sequence). This CDR3 has 13 amino acids. Concerning this clonotype itself: Its matching antigen is unknown.

A further study also used this sample, focusing on T cells in Graves' hyperthyroidism and ophthalmopathy.

Source: peripheral blood mononuclear cells (PBMCs), taken at new diagnosis, from a patient treated with antithyroid drugs. The receptor was isolated from a woman aged 25 to 39 with Graves disease. This chain connects TRBV3-1 to TRBJ1-1, with no clear D. The CDR3 region is CASGYGLNTEAFF. In nucleotides, the CDR3 is TGTGCCAGCGGATACGGATTGAACACTGAAGCTTTCTTT.